These 24 T cell receptor beta chains were all obtained from the same sample, sequenced in a study of T cells in Graves' hyperthyroidism and ophthalmopathy. Template material for amplifying TCR beta CDR3 regions consisted of RNA transcripts. The HTBI set primed first-round TCR CDR3 RT-PCR. TCRdb fed the multiplex PCR reads into MiXCR, producing one record per CDR3 protein. Of 300,000 to 450,000 distinct CDR3 sequences in the sample, roughly 18% were seen once. Sequencing input: blood. The source is a man aged 18 to 30 with Graves' ophthalmopathy.

This clonotype occurred a few times. The V call is TRBV4-2, the J call TRBJ1-2, with TRBD1 matching 9 bases. Germline lookup yields CDR1 LGHNA and CDR2 YNFKEQ. The CDR3 totals 15 residues. With 2 bases clipped from V and 8 bases from J, the junction kept 9 bases outside the gene matches. The CDR3: CASSQPGQGNRGYTF. In nucleotides, the CDR3 is TGTGCCAGCAGCCAACCGGGACAGGGAAATAGGGGCTACACCTTC.

The V call is TRBV6-5, the J call TRBJ1-4; D is ambiguous. Germline V lookup: CDR1 MNHEY, CDR2 SVGAGI. The CDR3 runs 14 residues. Here the CDR3 reads CATSGGRTNEKLFF. The CDR3 DNA sequence: TGTGCTACCTCGGGAGGGCGGACTAATGAAAAACTGTTTTTT.

This rearrangement joins TRBV9 to TRBJ2-2; D is perhaps TRBD1 or TRBD2 (5 bases each). The CDR3 runs to 16 residues. Germline CDR1 reads SGDLS; CDR2 reads YYNGEE. V was shortened by 3 bases and J by 1 base, with 13 bases between the two germline ends. Here the CDR3 reads CASSGPGTLNTGELFF. CDR3 in DNA: TGTGCCAGCAGCGGCCCCGGGACGCTGAACACCGGGGAGCTGTTTTTT.

This clonotype was counted between two and nine times. This rearrangement joins TRBV9 to TRBJ2-7, with D possibly called TRBD1 or TRBD2 (5 bases each). Trimming stripped 0 bases from V and 7 bases from J, with 17 bases between. This CDR3 has 15 amino acids. Germline V CDR1 and CDR2: SGDLS, YYNGEE. The CDR3 nucleotides read TGTGCCAGCAGCGTAGGTGGGACCCCTTCGGATGAGCAGTACTTC. The encoded protein is CASSVGGTPSDEQYF.

V and J are TRBV14 and TRBJ1-2; no clear D. Trimming left V 0 bases short and J 5 bases short, with 16 bases between. There are 16 residues in the CDR3. Per germline, CDR1 SGHDN and CDR2 FVKESK. The CDR3: CASSQDSRGMSYGYTF. In nucleotides, the CDR3 is TGTGCCAGCAGCCAAGATTCGAGAGGGATGAGTTATGGCTACACCTTC. Drawing the rest from reference TRBV14 and TRBJ1-2, the complete variable domain is EAGVTQFPSHSVIEKGQTVTLRCDPISGHDNLYWYRRVMGKEIKFLLHFVKESKQDESGMPNNRFLAERTGGTYSTLKVQPAELEDSGVYFCASSQDSRGMSYGYTFGSGTRLTVV.

This clonotype was picked up many times. This chain uses TRBV28 with TRBJ1-4; D not resolved. V was cut by 8 bases and J by 2 bases, with 12 bases left in between. The CDR3 runs to 14 residues. The germline V gene encodes CDR1 MDHEN and CDR2 SYDVKM. The CDR3 region is CASGRSGTNEKLFF. CDR3 in DNA: TGTGCCAGCGGCCGCTCGGGGACTAATGAAAAACTGTTTTTT.

The chain uses TRBV4-1 and TRBJ1-5; D gene uncertain. The CDR3 runs to 15 residues. Germline CDR1 reads MGHRA; CDR2 reads YSYEKL. Deletions cut 1 base from V and 1 base from J, with 8 bases between. This CDR3 reads CASSQVLLSNQPQHF. The CDR3 nucleotides read TGCGCCAGCAGCCAAGTTCTCTTGAGCAATCAGCCCCAGCATTTT.

This clonotype appeared many times. The chain links TRBV20-1 to TRBJ2-7; D tentatively reads TRBD1 or TRBD2 (5 bases each). The CDR3 spans 13 residues. Germline loops: CDR1 DFQATT, CDR2 SNEGSKA (reference sequence). Trimming removed 5 bases from V and 3 bases from J, with 14 bases in between. In nucleotides, the CDR3 is TGCAGTGCTCTCCGGGACCGCCACTACGAGCAGTACTTC. It encodes CSALRDRHYEQYF.

This clonotype was counted only a few times. The DNA of the CDR3 is TGCGCCAGCAGTGATGAGGGTGAGCAGTTCTTC. Protein product: CASSDEGEQFF. The gene calls are TRBV10-1 and TRBJ2-1, with D perhaps matching TRBD2 (5 bases). The V end lost 3 bases, the J end lost 9 bases, and 6 bases lay between the germline ends. The germline gives CDR1 WNHNN, CDR2 SYGVQD (reference sequence). The CDR3 extends over 11 amino acids.

This clonotype has more than one count but fewer than ten. The genes are TRBV27 and TRBJ2-7; maybe TRBD1 (6 bases). V was shortened by 5 bases and J by 6 bases, with 11 bases between the two germline ends. The germline V gene has CDR1 MNHEY and CDR2 SMNVEV (reference sequence). This CDR3 comprises 12 residues. CDR3 loop: CASSAGQSEQYF. DNA of the CDR3: TGTGCCAGCAGTGCAGGACAGAGCGAGCAGTACTTC.

This clonotype turned up a few times. The gene calls are TRBV4-1 and TRBJ2-7; TRBD1 aligns across 9 bases. Trimming at V came to 1 base and at J to 4 bases, leaving 5 bases not matched to a gene. Germline CDR1 reads MGHRA; CDR2 reads YSYEKL. This CDR3 has 15 residues. The CDR3 DNA reads TGCGCCAGCAGCCAAGTGCCAGGACAGGGGTACGAGCAGTACTTC. Residues: CASSQVPGQGYEQYF.

This clonotype was counted many times. The chain is built from TRBV12-3 or TRBV12-4 and TRBJ2-5; the D gene is possibly TRBD2 (6 bases). The CDR3 totals 14 residues. V was trimmed by 6 bases and J by 5 bases, leaving 16 bases between them. The CDR3 region is CASSPLRAGETQYF. The CDR3 DNA sequence: TGTGCCAGCAGCCCCCTGAGGGCGGGGGAGACCCAGTACTTC.

This clonotype was observed many times. V and J are TRBV24-1 and TRBJ1-5, with a tentative D call TRBD1 (5 bases). With 4 bases removed from V and 7 bases from J, the gap between germline ends came to 13 bases. Germline V lookup: CDR1 KGHDR, CDR2 SFDVKD. This CDR3 region has 14 residues. CDR3 coding DNA: TGTGCCACCAGTGACTCCGACAGAAACCAGCCCCAGCATTTT. This translates into CATSDSDRNQPQHF.

This clonotype has ten or more counts. The V call is TRBV3-1, the J call TRBJ2-1, with D unresolved. This CDR3 is 16 amino acids long. Germline CDR1 and CDR2: LGHDT and YNNKEL (reference sequence). The V and J ends lost 6 bases and 0 bases respectively, with 15 bases between them. Here the CDR3 reads CASSSQGPRSYNEQFF. CDR3 in DNA: TGTGCCAGCAGTTCGCAAGGCCCCCGCTCCTACAATGAGCAGTTCTTC.

This clonotype was detected many times. The rearrangement joins TRBV19 to TRBJ1-1, with 9 bases lining up with TRBD1. The CDR3 sequence is 14 residues long. Per germline, CDR1 LNHDA and CDR2 SQIVND (reference sequence). Unmatched junction bases numbered 6, after V lost 5 bases and J lost 5 bases. CDR3 protein: CASSWGQGQTEAFF. CDR3 nucleotides: TGTGCCAGTAGTTGGGGACAGGGTCAGACTGAAGCTTTCTTT.

V and J are TRBV7-9 and TRBJ2-6; 11 bases are a match to TRBD1. The germline V gene has CDR1 SEHNR and CDR2 FQNEAQ (reference sequence). Losses at the gene ends were 5 bases for V and 1 base for J; bases not matched to a gene: 7. The CDR3 length is 18 residues. The CDR3 DNA reads as TGTGCCAGCAGCGGCCCGGGACAGGGGGTATCTGGGGCCAACGTCCTGACTTTC. It translates to CASSGPGQGVSGANVLTF.

There are many counts of this clonotype. The chain couples TRBV27 to TRBJ2-7; TRBD2 aligns across 7 bases. The junction had 14 bases not matched to a gene; V was cut back by 4 bases and J by 2 bases. The length of the CDR3 is 17 residues. Germline loops: CDR1 MNHEY, CDR2 SMNVEV (reference sequence). The CDR3 nucleotides read TGTGCCAGCAGTTCAACCACCCCGGGACGGGGGGCCTACGAGCAGTACTTC. Protein: CASSSTTPGRGAYEQYF.

This clonotype was recorded a few times. This chain connects TRBV10-2 to TRBJ2-7; D is ambiguous. Per the germline V gene, CDR1 is WSHSY and CDR2 is SAAADI. Trimming left V 2 bases short and J 5 bases short, with 13 bases between. The CDR3 loop spans 14 amino acids. CDR3 DNA: TGCGCCAGCAGTGAGGATGGATGGGCCCACGAGCAGTACTTC. As protein: CASSEDGWAHEQYF.

The CDR3 here is CASIWTVDTEAFF. In DNA form, the CDR3 reads TGTGCCAGCATCTGGACGGTAGACACTGAAGCTTTCTTT. The chain uses TRBV6-5 and TRBJ1-1; D uncertain. Trimming pared 7 bases from V and 3 bases from J, leaving 12 bases between. The CDR3 spans 13 residues. The germline V gene has CDR1 MNHEY and CDR2 SVGAGI.

This clonotype was observed at least ten times. V and J are TRBV5-6 and TRBJ1-1, with TRBD1 as a possible D gene (5 bases). The CDR3 consists of 13 residues. CDR1 and CDR2 (germline): SGHDT, YYEEEE. Trimming took 0 bases from V and 11 from J, leaving 14 bases between them. CDR3 sequence reads: CASSLGQGVGAFF. CDR3 DNA: TGTGCCAGCAGCTTGGGGCAGGGAGTCGGGGCTTTCTTT.

This clonotype was seen more than once but under ten times. DNA of the CDR3: TGTGCCAGCATTAAGGGGACAGGGGTAGCACTCACCGGGGAGCTGTTTTTT. Amino acids: CASIKGTGVALTGELFF. The rearrangement uses TRBV6-5 and TRBJ2-2, with 10 bases aligning to TRBD1. This CDR3 is 17 amino acids long. Germline V gene lookup returns CDR1 MNHEY and CDR2 SVGAGI. Trimming took 7 bases from V and 4 from J; bases not matched to a gene: 12.

Comments on this clonotype: It is likely a read error, because the conserved phenylalanine at the end of the CDR3 is missing. V is TRBV20-1 and J is TRBJ1-4; weak D call: TRBD1 (5 bases). Per the germline V gene, CDR1 is DFQATT and CDR2 is SNEGSKA (reference sequence). Trimming removed 0 bases at V and 8 bases at J, with 13 bases between. The CDR3 is made up of 14 amino acids. The CDR3 DNA is TGCAGTGCTAGAGAATCAGCAGGGTCGGAAAAACTGTTTCTT. Translation: CSARESAGSEKLFL.

The chain has TRBV4-3 and TRBJ1-3; D is uncertain. CDR3 length: 17 amino acids. V was clipped by 1 base and J by 0 bases, with 13 bases between them. Germline V gene lookup returns CDR1 LGHNA and CDR2 YSLEER. CDR3 DNA: TGCGCCAGCAGCCAAGTTTCACTCACGAGCTCTGGAAACACCATATATTTT. Its translation: CASSQVSLTSSGNTIYF.

The V and J genes are TRBV19 and TRBJ2-2; 11 bases map to TRBD2. V shed 2 bases, J shed 6 bases, and the junction held 2 bases outside the gene matches. Germline V gene sequence: CDR1 LNHDA, CDR2 SQIVND (reference sequence). The CDR3 contains 15 residues. CDR3 DNA sequence: TGTGCCAGTAGTATACTAGCGGGAGGCTCCGGGGAGCTGTTTTTT. This translates into CASSILAGGSGELFF.